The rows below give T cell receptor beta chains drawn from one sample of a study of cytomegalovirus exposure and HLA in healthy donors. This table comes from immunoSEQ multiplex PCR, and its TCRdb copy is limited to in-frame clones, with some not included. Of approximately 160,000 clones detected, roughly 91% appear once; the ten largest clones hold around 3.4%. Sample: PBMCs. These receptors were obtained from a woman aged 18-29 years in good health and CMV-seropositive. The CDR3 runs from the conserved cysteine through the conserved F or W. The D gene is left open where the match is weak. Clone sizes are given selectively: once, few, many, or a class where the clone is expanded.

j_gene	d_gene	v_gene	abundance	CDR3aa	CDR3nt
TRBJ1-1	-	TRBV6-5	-	CASRGPNTEAFF	TGTGCCAGCAGGGGGCCAAACACTGAAGCTTTCTTT
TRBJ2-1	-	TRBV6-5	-	CASSRGNEQFF	TGTGCCAGCAGTAGGGGCAATGAGCAGTTCTTC
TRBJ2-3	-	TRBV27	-	CASSPTRVTDTQYF	TGTGCCAGCAGCCCGACCAGGGTGACAGATACGCAGTATTTT
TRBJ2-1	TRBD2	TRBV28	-	CASSRDYSYNEQFF	TGTGCCAGCTCCCGGGACTACTCCTACAATGAGCAGTTCTTC
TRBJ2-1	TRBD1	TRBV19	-	CASGKGQGNNEQFF	TGTGCCAGTGGAAAGGGACAGGGAAACAATGAGCAGTTCTTC
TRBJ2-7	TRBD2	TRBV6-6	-	CASSGSGRGYEQYF	TGTGCCAGCAGTGGGAGCGGGAGAGGCTACGAGCAGTACTTC
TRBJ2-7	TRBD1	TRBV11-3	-	CASSLVGGDYEQYF	TGTGCCAGCAGCTTAGTAGGGGGCGACTACGAGCAGTACTTC
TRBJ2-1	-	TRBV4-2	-	CASSQEGVEQFF	TGTGCCAGCAGCCAAGAGGGAGTTGAGCAGTTCTTC
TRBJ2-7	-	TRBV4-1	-	CASRQSGTTSYEQYF	TGCGCCAGCAGGCAATCCGGGACAACGTCCTACGAGCAGTACTTC
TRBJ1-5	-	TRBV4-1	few	CASSQVWGVVQPQHF	TGCGCCAGCAGCCAAGTTTGGGGGGTTGTGCAGCCCCAGCATTTT
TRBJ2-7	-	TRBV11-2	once	CASALSDLTSYEQYF	TGTGCCAGCGCCCTTTCGGACTTGACCTCCTACGAGCAGTACTTC
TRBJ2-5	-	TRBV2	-	CASTRLFQETQYF	TGTGCCAGCACTAGATTATTTCAAGAGACCCAGTACTTC
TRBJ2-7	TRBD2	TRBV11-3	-	CASSPRLAGSYEQYF	TGTGCCAGCAGCCCGAGACTAGCGGGTTCCTACGAGCAGTACTTC
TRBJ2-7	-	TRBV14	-	CASSQARGSEQYF	TGTGCCAGCAGCCAAGCTCGGGGGAGCGAGCAGTACTTC